The 26 T cell receptor beta chains below come from one sample, sequenced in a study of blood T cell repertoires in COVID-19. The protocol was immunoSEQ multiplex PCR, while the TCRdb copy is restricted to in-frame clones and leaves out a portion. The data show just under 350,000 clones, around nine tenths seen once. Sequenced: peripheral blood. The receptor source for this set is a woman in her late teens or twenties who had recovered from COVID-19.

The chain recombines TRBV29-1 with TRBJ2-3; TRBD2 matches at 14 bases. CDR1 is SQVTM and CDR2 is ANQGSEA in the germline V gene. This CDR3 contains 12 residues. The junction had 0 bases not matched to a gene; V was cut back by 7 bases and J by 6 bases. The CDR3 protein is CSGTSGRDTQYF. CDR3 nucleotide sequence: TGCAGCGGGACTAGCGGGAGGGATACGCAGTATTTT.

The V gene is TRBV7-2, the J gene TRBJ2-2, with no clear D. The CDR3 extends over 18 amino acids. Between the trimmed V and J ends, which lost 2 bases and 2 bases, there was a span of 18 bases. Per germline, CDR1 SGHTA and CDR2 FQGNSA. The CDR3 protein is CASSLLIQAAGNTGELFF. DNA of the CDR3: TGTGCCAGCAGCTTATTAATCCAGGCCGCCGGAAACACCGGGGAGCTGTTTTTT.

In regard to this clone: An end of the junction differs from the germline gene, which may be a read error. The CDR3, as DNA: TGTGCCAGCTCAGCACCTGGACAGGGCACCCTCCACTTT. It yields the protein CASSAPGQGTLHF. The V call is TRBV18, the J call TRBJ1-6; 8 nucleotides match TRBD1. Germline CDR1 reads KGHSH; CDR2 reads LQKENI. The CDR3 runs to 13 residues.

The rearrangement links TRBV5-1 to TRBJ2-1; the D is unclear. The germline V and J ends were trimmed by 1 base and 9 bases, with 14 bases remaining between them. The CDR3 sequence is 14 residues long. Germline CDR1 and CDR2: SGHRS and YFSETQ. The CDR3 protein is CASSLRPTQSEQFF. CDR3 sequence (DNA): TGCGCCAGCAGCTTGCGGCCGACTCAGAGTGAGCAGTTCTTC.

This clone was detected a few times. The V gene is TRBV5-1, the J gene TRBJ1-1; 7 nucleotides align to TRBD1. The CDR3 contains 15 residues. Trimming cost V 1 base and J 1 base; bases outside gene matches: 4. Per the germline V gene, CDR1 is SGHRS and CDR2 is YFSETQ. CDR3 sequence: CASSLNAGGNTEAFF. The CDR3 bases are TGCGCCAGCAGCTTGAATGCAGGGGGGAACACTGAAGCTTTCTTT.

This clone turned up a few times. This chain links TRBV4-3 with TRBJ1-6, with TRBD1 matching over 10 bases. Trimming cost V 4 bases and J 10 bases; bases outside gene matches: 7. This CDR3 contains 15 residues. Looked up from germline, CDR1 is LGHNA and CDR2 is YSLEER. The CDR3 loop is CASSRGGTGDSPLHF. CDR3 nucleotides: TGCGCCAGCAGCCGGGGAGGGACAGGGGACTCACCCCTCCACTTT.

The chain employs TRBV11-3 and TRBJ2-7; possibly TRBD1 for D (6 bases). The CDR3 length is 13 residues. Germline V gives CDR1 SGHNT, CDR2 YENEEA. V shed 5 bases and J shed 5 bases, with 13 bases lying between them. The CDR3 protein is CASSLSGTNEQYV. Written as DNA, the CDR3 is TGTGCCAGCAGCCTCTCCGGGACAAACGAGCAGTACGTC.

CDR3 amino acids: CASSLRGTTEAFF. CDR3 in DNA: TGTGCCAGCAGCTTAAGGGGGACGACTGAAGCTTTCTTT. The chain has TRBV7-6 and TRBJ1-1; a weak D match, TRBD1 (6 bases). From germline, CDR1 is SGHVS and CDR2 FNYEAQ. Trimming stripped 2 bases from V and 5 bases from J, with 9 bases between. This CDR3 comprises 13 residues.

CDR3 in amino acids: CASSIGRGGTEAFF. The DNA of the CDR3 is TGTGCCAGTAGTATAGGTAGGGGGGGAACTGAAGCTTTCTTT. This chain uses TRBV19 with TRBJ1-1; perhaps TRBD1 as D (6 bases). The CDR3 runs 14 residues. Looked up from germline, CDR1 is LNHDA and CDR2 is SQIVND (reference sequence). Trimming pared 1 base from V and 5 bases from J, leaving 11 bases between.

This clone was recorded only once. The gene calls are TRBV12-5 and TRBJ2-7, with D hard to call. There are 13 residues in the CDR3. V lost 5 bases, J lost 5 bases, and 13 bases lay in between. Germline-derived CDR1 and CDR2 are LGHNT and FRNRAP. Here the CDR3 DNA reads TGTGCTAGTGGTAGTCATATGCGCCACGAGCAGTACGTC. The encoded protein is CASGSHMRHEQYV.

The chain employs TRBV7-2 and TRBJ2-3, with 9 positions matching TRBD2. The trim removed 4 bases at V and 2 bases at J, leaving 13 bases unmatched. This CDR3 spans 18 amino acids. The germline V gene has CDR1 SGHTA and CDR2 FQGNSA. The CDR3 DNA sequence: TGTGCCAGCAGCTCCGGGGGAGCGGGAGGAGGGGCCACAGATACGCAGTATTTT. Translation gives CASSSGGAGGGATDTQYF.

V gene TRBV6-5 combines with J gene TRBJ2-1; a weak D match, TRBD2 (5 bases). The CDR3 sequence is 12 residues long. CDR1 and CDR2 (germline): MNHEY, SVGAGI. V was shortened by 6 bases and J by 6 bases, with 9 bases between the two germline ends. This CDR3 reads CASSHRGNEQFF. DNA of the CDR3: TGTGCCAGCAGCCACCGGGGCAATGAGCAGTTCTTC.

The chain has TRBV7-8 and TRBJ2-3; tentatively, D is TRBD2 (6 bases). Between the trimmed V and J ends, which lost 0 bases and 2 bases, there was a span of 9 bases. The CDR3 length is 15 residues. CDR1 and CDR2 from the germline V gene are SGHVS and FQNEAQ. The CDR3 DNA reads as TGTGCCAGCAGCTTAGCGGGGGGAACCACAGATACGCAGTATTTT. Translation: CASSLAGGTTDTQYF.

The J gene is TRBJ2-2, the V gene TRBV9; TRBD1 matches at 10 bases. This CDR3 has 15 residues. J gave up 5 bases and V 2 bases, and 3 bases lay outside the gene matches. The germline CDR1 and CDR2 sequences are SGDLS and YYNGEE. For the CDR3, the DNA is TGTGCCAGCAGCGTGGGACAGGGGAGGACCGGGGAGCTGTTTTTT. The encoded protein is CASSVGQGRTGELFF.

The rearrangement uses TRBV2 and TRBJ2-7; D gene ambiguous. V was trimmed by 6 bases and J by 0 bases, leaving 12 bases between them. This CDR3 is 14 amino acids long. The V gene's germline CDR1 is SNHLY and CDR2 FYNNEI. The CDR3 here is CASRERGSSYEQYV. In nucleotides, the CDR3 is TGTGCCAGCAGAGAACGCGGCAGCTCCTACGAGCAGTACGTC.

The chain links TRBV3-1 (or the pseudogene TRBV3-2) to TRBJ1-5, with a possible D match to TRBD1 (6 bases). The V and J ends lost 2 bases and 2 bases respectively, with 13 bases between them. The CDR3 length is 16 residues. Germline loops: CDR1 LGHDT, CDR2 YNNKEL (reference sequence). This CDR3 reads CASSQNSDRGNQPQHF. The CDR3 nucleotides read TGTGCCAGCAGCCAAAACTCGGACAGAGGCAATCAGCCCCAGCATTTT.

This clone occurred once. This rearrangement joins TRBV6-5 to TRBJ1-6; D is possibly TRBD1 (6 bases). The CDR3 length is 13 residues. Trimming removed 7 bases from V and 6 bases from J, with 10 bases in between. Looked up from germline, CDR1 is MNHEY and CDR2 is SVGAGI. CDR3 region: CASKQGTNSPLHF. CDR3 in DNA: TGTGCCAGCAAACAGGGAACTAATTCACCCCTCCACTTT.

The genes are TRBV7-2 and TRBJ2-1; 7 bases fit TRBD2. The J segment lost 2 bases and the V segment lost 9 bases, leaving 1 base of the junction unmatched. The germline V gene has CDR1 SGHTA and CDR2 FQGNSA. The CDR3 runs to 12 residues. The CDR3, as DNA: TGTGCCAGTGGGACTACCTACAATGAGCAGTTCTTC. Protein sequence: CASGTTYNEQFF.

The V call is TRBV25-1, the J call TRBJ1-4; a weak D match, TRBD1 (6 bases). Germline CDR1 is MGHDK and CDR2 is SYGVNS. This CDR3 region has 15 residues. Trimming stripped 2 bases from V and 14 bases from J, with 21 bases between. The chain's CDR3 is CASSELSLRDTGLFF. Here the CDR3 DNA reads TGTGCCAGCAGTGAACTTTCCCTCCGGGACACTGGCCTGTTTTTT.

Concerning this clone itself: This CDR3 is also generated by other DNA sequences in the sample. This sequence joins TRBV15 and TRBJ2-3, with TRBD2 identical over 7 bases. CDR3 size: 15 residues. Germline values: CDR1 LNHNV, CDR2 YYDKDF (reference sequence). The V gene end was trimmed by 1 base and the J gene end by 3 bases; junction bases not matched to a gene: 4. The CDR3: CATSRGTGGTDTQYF. CDR3 bases: TGTGCCACCAGCAGAGGCACGGGAGGAACAGATACGCAGTATTTT.

The V and J genes are TRBV12-3 or TRBV12-4 and TRBJ2-1, with 8 bases lining up with TRBD1. The V and J ends lost 6 bases and 9 bases, in that order; junction bases with no gene match: 4. This CDR3 contains 12 residues. The CDR3 DNA is TGTGCCAGCAGCCAGGGGGCAGGTGAGCAGTTCTTC. This codes for CASSQGAGEQFF.

The chain combines TRBV7-2 with TRBJ2-3; 14 nucleotides agree with TRBD2. The CDR3 spans 16 residues. The V gene end was trimmed by 4 bases and the J gene end by 5 bases; junction bases not matched to a gene: 5. CDR1 is SGHTA, CDR2 FQGNSA, per germline. The CDR3 region is CASSSGLAGVGDTQYF. Written as DNA, the CDR3 is TGTGCCAGCAGCTCGGGACTAGCGGGAGTCGGAGATACGCAGTATTTT. The full variable domain, its missing parts supplied by reference TRBV7-2 and TRBJ2-3, is GAGVSQSPSNKVTEKGKDVELRCDPISGHTALYWYRQSLGQGLEFLIYFQGNSAPDKSGLPSDRFSAERTGGSVSTLTIQRTQQEDSAVYLCASSSGLAGVGDTQYFGPGTRLTVL.

This chain joins TRBV19 and TRBJ2-1, with TRBD2 identical over 11 bases. The V segment lost 5 bases and the J segment 9 bases; nucleotides outside the gene matches: 9. This CDR3 has 15 amino acids. Germline CDR1 LNHDA, CDR2 SQIVND (reference sequence). The chain's CDR3 is CASSLLAGVVGEQFF. DNA of the CDR3: TGTGCCAGTAGTCTACTAGCGGGAGTTGTAGGTGAGCAGTTCTTC.

This clone was found a few times. The chain uses TRBV5-7 and TRBJ2-2, with a possible D match to TRBD1 (6 bases). TRBV5-7 is an open reading frame whose function is uncertain. V lost 0 bases and J lost 2, with 8 bases in between. This CDR3 has 15 residues. This CDR3 is CASSLETGNTGELFF. The CDR3 DNA sequence: TGTGCCAGCAGCTTGGAGACAGGCAACACCGGGGAGCTGTTTTTT.

V and J are TRBV5-4 and TRBJ2-1, with 9 positions matching TRBD2. The CDR3 totals 15 residues. Trimming removed 4 bases from V and 6 bases from J; junction bases left unmatched: 8. Germline V lookup: CDR1 SGHNT, CDR2 YYREEE (reference sequence). CDR3 nucleotides: TGTGCCAGCAGCATGGAAGTAGCGGGAGTCAATGAGCAGTTCTTC. This translates into CASSMEVAGVNEQFF.

The genes are TRBV19 and TRBJ1-2; D unclear. CDR1 and CDR2 from the germline V gene are LNHDA and SQIVND (reference sequence). The CDR3 sequence is 13 residues long. Trimming cost V 5 bases and J 3 bases, with 10 bases left between them. CDR3 nucleotide sequence: TGTGCCAGTAGTGACCGGGTCGACTATGGCTACACCTTC. It codes for CASSDRVDYGYTF.